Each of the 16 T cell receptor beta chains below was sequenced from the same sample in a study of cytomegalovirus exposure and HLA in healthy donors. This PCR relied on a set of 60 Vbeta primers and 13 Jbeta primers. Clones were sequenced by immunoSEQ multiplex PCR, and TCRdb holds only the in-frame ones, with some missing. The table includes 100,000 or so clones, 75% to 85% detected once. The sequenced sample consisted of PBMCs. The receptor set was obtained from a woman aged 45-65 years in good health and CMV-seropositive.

The CDR3 sequence: CASSLVARGNTGELFF. DNA of the CDR3: TGTGCCAGCAGCTTAGTAGCGAGAGGGAACACCGGGGAGCTGTTTTTT. The V call is TRBV11-2, the J call TRBJ2-2; weak D call: TRBD2 (5 bases). Trimming cost V 1 base and J 1 base, with 10 bases left between them. The CDR3 length is 16 residues. Germline CDR1 reads SGHAT; CDR2 reads FQNNGV.

CDR3 protein: CASSLASRDRRETQYF. CDR3 sequence (DNA): TGTGCCAGCAGCTTAGCCTCCCGGGACAGGCGAGAGACCCAGTACTTC. V and J are TRBV7-9 and TRBJ2-5, with 8 bases matching TRBD1. The junction had 7 bases not matched to a gene; V was cut back by 0 bases and J by 4 bases. CDR1 is SEHNR and CDR2 is FQNEAQ in the germline V gene (reference sequence). The CDR3 extends over 16 amino acids. The variable domain in full, completed from reference TRBV7-9 and TRBJ2-5, reads DTGVSQNPRHKITKRGQNVTFRCDPISEHNRLYWYRQTLGQGPEFLTYFQNEAQLEKSRLLSDRFSAERPKGSFSTLEIQRTEQGDSAMYLCASSLASRDRRETQYFGPGTRLLVL.

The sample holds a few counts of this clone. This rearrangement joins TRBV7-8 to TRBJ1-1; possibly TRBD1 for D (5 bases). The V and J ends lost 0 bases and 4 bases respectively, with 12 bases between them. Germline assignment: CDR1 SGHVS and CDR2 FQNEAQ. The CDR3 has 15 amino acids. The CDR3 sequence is CASSLAMGGVTEAFF. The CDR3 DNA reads TGTGCCAGCAGCTTAGCGATGGGGGGTGTCACTGAAGCTTTCTTT.

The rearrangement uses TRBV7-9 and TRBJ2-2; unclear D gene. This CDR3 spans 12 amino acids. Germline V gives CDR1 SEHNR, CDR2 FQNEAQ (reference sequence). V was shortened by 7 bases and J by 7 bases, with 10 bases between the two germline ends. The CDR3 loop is CASIKPSGELFF. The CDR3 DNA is TGTGCCAGCATCAAGCCTAGCGGGGAGCTGTTTTTT.

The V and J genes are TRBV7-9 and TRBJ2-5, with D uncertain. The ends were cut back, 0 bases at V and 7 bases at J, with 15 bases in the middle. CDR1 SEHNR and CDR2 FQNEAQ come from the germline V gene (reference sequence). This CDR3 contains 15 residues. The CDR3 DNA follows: TGTGCCAGCAGCTTAGCGGCAGCCGGCGGTCGGACCCAGTACTTC. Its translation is CASSLAAAGGRTQYF.

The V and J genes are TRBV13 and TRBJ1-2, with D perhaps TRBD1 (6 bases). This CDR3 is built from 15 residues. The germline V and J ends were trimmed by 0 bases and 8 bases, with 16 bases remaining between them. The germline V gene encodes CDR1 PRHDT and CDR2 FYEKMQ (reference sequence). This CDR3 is CASSLGLVQGGGYTF. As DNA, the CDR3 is TGTGCCAGCAGCTTAGGCCTAGTACAGGGTGGAGGCTACACCTTC.

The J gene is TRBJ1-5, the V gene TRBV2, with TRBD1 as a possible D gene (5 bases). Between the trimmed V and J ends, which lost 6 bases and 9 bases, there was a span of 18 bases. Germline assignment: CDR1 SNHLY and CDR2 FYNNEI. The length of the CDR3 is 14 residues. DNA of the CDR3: TGTGCCAGCAGAGGGCTGGGGGGAGGGGCGCCCCAGCATTTT. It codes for CASRGLGGGAPQHF. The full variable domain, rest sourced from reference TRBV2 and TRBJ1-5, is EPEVTQTPSHQVTQMGQEVILRCVPISNHLYFYWYRQILGQKVEFLVSFYNNEISEKSEIFDDQFSVERPDGSNFTLKIRSTKLEDSAMYFCASRGLGGGAPQHFGDGTRLSIL.

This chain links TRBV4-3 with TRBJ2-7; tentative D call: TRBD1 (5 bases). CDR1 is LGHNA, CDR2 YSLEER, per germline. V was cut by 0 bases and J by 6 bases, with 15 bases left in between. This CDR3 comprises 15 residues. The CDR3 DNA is TGCGCCAGCAGCCAAGATCATCAGGGTTTACGCGAGCAGTACTTC. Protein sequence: CASSQDHQGLREQYF.

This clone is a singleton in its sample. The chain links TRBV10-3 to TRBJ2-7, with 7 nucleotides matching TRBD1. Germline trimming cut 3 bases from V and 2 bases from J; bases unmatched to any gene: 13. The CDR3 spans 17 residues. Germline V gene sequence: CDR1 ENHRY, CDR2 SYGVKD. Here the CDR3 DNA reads TGTGCCATCAGTGATCTCTCGGGACAGCGTTACACCTACGAGCAGTACTTC. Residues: CAISDLSGQRYTYEQYF.

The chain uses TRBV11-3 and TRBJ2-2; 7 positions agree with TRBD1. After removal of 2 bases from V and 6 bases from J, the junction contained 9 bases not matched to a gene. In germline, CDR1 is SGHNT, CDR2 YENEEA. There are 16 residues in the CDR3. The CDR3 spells CASSLKQGRGSGELFF. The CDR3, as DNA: TGTGCCAGCAGCTTAAAACAGGGGCGAGGCTCCGGGGAGCTGTTTTTT.

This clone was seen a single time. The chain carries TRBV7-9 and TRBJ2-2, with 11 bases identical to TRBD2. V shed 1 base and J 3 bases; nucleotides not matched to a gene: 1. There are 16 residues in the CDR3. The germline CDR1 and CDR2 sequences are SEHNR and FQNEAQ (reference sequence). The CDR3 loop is CASSLGLAGYTGELFF. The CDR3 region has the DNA TGTGCCAGCAGCTTAGGACTAGCGGGGTACACCGGGGAGCTGTTTTTT.

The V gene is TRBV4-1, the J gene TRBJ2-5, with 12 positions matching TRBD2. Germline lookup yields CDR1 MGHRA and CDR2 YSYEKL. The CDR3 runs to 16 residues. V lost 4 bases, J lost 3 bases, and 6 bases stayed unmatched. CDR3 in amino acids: CASSRVTSGGKETQYF. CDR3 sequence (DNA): TGCGCCAGCAGCCGGGTGACTAGCGGGGGAAAAGAGACCCAGTACTTC.

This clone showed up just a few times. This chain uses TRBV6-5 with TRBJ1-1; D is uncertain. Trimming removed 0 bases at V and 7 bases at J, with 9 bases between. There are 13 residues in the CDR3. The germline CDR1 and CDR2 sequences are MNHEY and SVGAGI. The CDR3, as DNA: TGTGCCAGCAGTTACTCGGAGCGGCATGAAGCTTTCTTT. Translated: CASSYSERHEAFF.

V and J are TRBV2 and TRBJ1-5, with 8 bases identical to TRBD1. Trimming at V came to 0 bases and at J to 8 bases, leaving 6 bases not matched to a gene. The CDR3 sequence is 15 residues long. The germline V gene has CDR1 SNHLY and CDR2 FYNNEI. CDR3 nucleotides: TGTGCCAGCAGTGAAGCCACGACAGGGGTGGAGCCCCAGCATTTT. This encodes CASSEATTGVEPQHF.

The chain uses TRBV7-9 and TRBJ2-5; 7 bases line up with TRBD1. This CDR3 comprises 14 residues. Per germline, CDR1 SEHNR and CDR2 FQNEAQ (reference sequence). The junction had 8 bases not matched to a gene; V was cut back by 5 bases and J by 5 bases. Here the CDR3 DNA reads TGTGCCAGCAGCCAGGGACAGCTCCAGGAGACCCAGTACTTC. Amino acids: CASSQGQLQETQYF.

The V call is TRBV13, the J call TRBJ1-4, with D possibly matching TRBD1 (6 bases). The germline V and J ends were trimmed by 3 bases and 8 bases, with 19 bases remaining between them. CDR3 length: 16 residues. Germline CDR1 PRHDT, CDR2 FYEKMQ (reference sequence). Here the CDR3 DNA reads TGTGCCAGCAGCTTCTACGGACAGTCTCGGGGCGAAAAACTGTTTTTT. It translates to CASSFYGQSRGEKLFF.